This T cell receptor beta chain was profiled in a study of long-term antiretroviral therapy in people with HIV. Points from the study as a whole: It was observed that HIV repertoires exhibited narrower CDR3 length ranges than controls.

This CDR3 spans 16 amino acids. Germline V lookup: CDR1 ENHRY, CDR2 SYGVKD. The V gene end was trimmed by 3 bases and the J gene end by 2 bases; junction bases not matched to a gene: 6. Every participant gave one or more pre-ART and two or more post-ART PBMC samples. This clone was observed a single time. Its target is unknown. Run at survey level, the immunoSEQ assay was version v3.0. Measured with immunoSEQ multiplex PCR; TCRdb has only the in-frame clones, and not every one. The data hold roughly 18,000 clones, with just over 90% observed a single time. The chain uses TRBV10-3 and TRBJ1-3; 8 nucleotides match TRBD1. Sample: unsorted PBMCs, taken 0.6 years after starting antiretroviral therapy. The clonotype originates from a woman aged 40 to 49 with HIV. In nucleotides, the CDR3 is TGTGCCATCAGTGAAGGGACAGGACGAACTGGAAACACCATATATTTT. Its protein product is CAISEGTGRTGNTIYF.